The T cell receptor (beta chain) under discussion was sequenced for a study of T cells in Graves' hyperthyroidism and ophthalmopathy. Study-level findings and limits: A median around six months before onset, the model predicted ophthalmopathy. From stable hyperthyroidism, ophthalmopathy was set apart by a 13 V-J model.

Germline assignment: CDR1 DFQATT and CDR2 SNEGSKA (reference sequence). Trimming removed 7 bases from V and 0 bases from J, with 10 bases in between. CDR3 length: 13 residues. Hyperthyroidism had been newly diagnosed in patients aged 18 to 65, and its duration was under 2 months. Exclusion of patients followed from uncontrolled infection, other autoimmune disease, pregnancy or lactation. Amplified TCR beta CDR3 regions derived from RNA transcripts. The study used the HTBI primer set for a first-round RT-PCR of the TCR CDR3. TCRdb analysed the multiplex PCR reads with MiXCR anew, one entry per CDR3 protein. This table has more than 500,000 distinct CDR3 sequences, about 15% appearing once. Of note for this clonotype: The antigen is undetermined.

This TCR was recovered from a woman aged 40 to 50 with Graves' hyperthyroidism. The specimen sequenced was blood. The chain has TRBV20-1 and TRBJ1-5, with a weak D call TRBD1 (6 bases). The CDR3 DNA is TGCAGTGTACTACAGGGTAGCAATCAGCCCCAGCATTTT. This codes for CSVLQGSNQPQHF.